This T cell receptor beta chain was identified in a study of cytotoxic CD8 clonotypes in ibrutinib-treated CLL. The study's findings and limits: Age-matched healthy donor levels were exceeded by baseline clonality, which tracked circulating CD8+ T-cell counts.

There are 10 residues in the CDR3. Germline values: CDR1 GTSNPN, CDR2 SVGIG (reference sequence). V lost 8 bases and J lost 3, with 8 bases in between. Points on this clone: Its antigen is currently unknown.

Clones were sequenced by immunoSEQ multiplex PCR, and TCRdb holds only the in-frame ones, with some missing. The sample gives 100,000 to 150,000 clones, approximately 85% of which show up once; 2% to 2.5% is in the top ten. This receptor was obtained from a human donor with chronic lymphocytic leukemia. The V and J genes are TRBV30 and TRBJ2-7; D remains ambiguous. This sample comprised PBMCs, obtained after 24 months of ibrutinib treatment. The DNA for the CDR3 is TGTGCCCCATTTCTCTACGAGCAGTACTTC. Protein: CAPFLYEQYF.